This T cell receptor (beta chain) came from a study of cytomegalovirus exposure and HLA in healthy donors. Study details: Sequencing of about 179 million T cells in an earlier analysis found 100 million or so unique TCR beta sequences.

Study-wide results and limits: The study listed around 150 cytomegalovirus-associated TCR beta chains. A later analysis found most CMV-associated TCR beta chains apparently HLA-restricted.

PCR primers comprised 60 Vbeta and 13 Jbeta primers. Repertoires were generated with immunoSEQ multiplex PCR, while TCRdb's copy carries only in-frame clones and drops some. The data show some 120,000 clones, around 75% seen once. Regarding this clone: Antigen unknown.

Germline V gene lookup returns CDR1 SGHRS and CDR2 YFSETQ. With 4 bases clipped from V and 6 bases from J, the junction kept 13 bases outside the gene matches. The CDR3 runs to 16 residues. V gene TRBV5-1 combines with J gene TRBJ2-1, with TRBD2 matching over 7 bases. The specimen was PBMCs. This TCR was sampled from a woman aged 35 to 49 in good health and CMV-seropositive. Here the CDR3 reads CASSRIGLGGSNEQFF. The CDR3 bases are TGCGCCAGCAGCCGGATCGGACTAGGCGGTTCCAATGAGCAGTTCTTC.